This TCR beta chain is from a study of cytomegalovirus exposure and HLA in healthy donors. Study-wide context: From some 190 million T cells, an earlier analysis saw 100 million to 140 million unique TCR beta sequences. Study-wide points: Within a later analysis, the majority of CMV-associated TCR beta chains appeared HLA-restricted. A cluster of highly shared sequence variants was likely a sequencing artifact. A later analysis revealed that TCR association rates differed between HLA loci, peaking at DRB1 and bottoming out at HLA-C.

Per germline, CDR1 SNHLY and CDR2 FYNNEI. V was shortened by 0 bases and J by 0 bases, with 9 bases between the two germline ends. CDR3 length: 16 amino acids. Both 60 Vbeta primers and 13 Jbeta primers went into the PCR. This table comes from immunoSEQ multiplex PCR, and its TCRdb copy is limited to in-frame clones, with some not included. The sample gives approximately 200,000 clones, 60% to 85% of which show up once; 1.6% is in the top ten. This clone was detected once. Its cognate antigen is unknown. This sequence originates from a woman aged 18-30 years in good health and CMV-seronegative. Input material: PBMCs. The chain joins TRBV2 to TRBJ1-5; D possibly corresponds to TRBD1 (5 bases). The CDR3 coding sequence is TGTGCCAGCAGTGAAGCGGGGCACTATAGCAATCAGCCCCAGCATTTT. Its protein is CASSEAGHYSNQPQHF. The full variable domain, with the rest looked up from reference TRBV2 and TRBJ1-5, is EPEVTQTPSHQVTQMGQEVILRCVPISNHLYFYWYRQILGQKVEFLVSFYNNEISEKSEIFDDQFSVERPDGSNFTLKIRSTKLEDSAMYFCASSEAGHYSNQPQHFGDGTRLSIL.